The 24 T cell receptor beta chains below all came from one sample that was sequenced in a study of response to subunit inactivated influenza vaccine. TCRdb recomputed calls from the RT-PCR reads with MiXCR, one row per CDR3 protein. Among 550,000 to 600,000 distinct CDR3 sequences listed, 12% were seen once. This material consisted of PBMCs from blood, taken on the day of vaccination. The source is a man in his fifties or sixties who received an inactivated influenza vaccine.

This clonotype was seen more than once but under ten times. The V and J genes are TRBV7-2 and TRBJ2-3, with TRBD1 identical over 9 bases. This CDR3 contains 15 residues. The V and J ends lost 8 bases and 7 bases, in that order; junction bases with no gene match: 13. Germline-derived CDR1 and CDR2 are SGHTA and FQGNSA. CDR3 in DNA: TGTGCCAGCTGGCTAGCCGGGACAGGGCGGCATACGCAGTATTTT. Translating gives CASWLAGTGRHTQYF.

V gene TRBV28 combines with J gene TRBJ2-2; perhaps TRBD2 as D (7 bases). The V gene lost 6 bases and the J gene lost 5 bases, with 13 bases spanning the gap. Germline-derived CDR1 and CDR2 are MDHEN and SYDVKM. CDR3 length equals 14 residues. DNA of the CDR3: TGTGCCAGCAGCTGGGGGCGGGAGACCGGGGAGCTGTTTTTT. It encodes CASSWGRETGELFF. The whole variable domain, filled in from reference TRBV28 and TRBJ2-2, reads DVKVTQSSRYLVKRTGEKVFLECVQDMDHENMFWYRQDPGLGLRLIYFSYDVKMKEKGDIPEGYSVSREKKERFSLILESASTNQTSMYLCASSWGRETGELFFGEGSRLTVL.

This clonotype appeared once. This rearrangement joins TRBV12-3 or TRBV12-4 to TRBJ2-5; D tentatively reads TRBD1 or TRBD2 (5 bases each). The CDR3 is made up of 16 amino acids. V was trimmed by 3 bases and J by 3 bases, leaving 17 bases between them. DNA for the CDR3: TGTGCCAGCAGTTTGATTCAGGGCGGGTATGAAGAGACCCAGTACTTC. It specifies CASSLIQGGYEETQYF.

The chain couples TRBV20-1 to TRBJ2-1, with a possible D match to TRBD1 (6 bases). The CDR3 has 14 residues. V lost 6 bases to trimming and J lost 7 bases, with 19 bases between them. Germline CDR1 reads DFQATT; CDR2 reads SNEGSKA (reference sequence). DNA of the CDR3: TGCAGTGCCGCCCGAGGGGCAAGGGGGAATGAGCAGTTCTTC. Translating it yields CSAARGARGNEQFF.

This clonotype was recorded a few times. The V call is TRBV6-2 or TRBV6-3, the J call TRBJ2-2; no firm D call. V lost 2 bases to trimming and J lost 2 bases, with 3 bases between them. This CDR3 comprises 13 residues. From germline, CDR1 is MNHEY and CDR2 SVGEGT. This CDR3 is CASSYNNTGELFF. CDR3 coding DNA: TGTGCCAGCAGTTACAACAACACCGGGGAGCTGTTTTTT.

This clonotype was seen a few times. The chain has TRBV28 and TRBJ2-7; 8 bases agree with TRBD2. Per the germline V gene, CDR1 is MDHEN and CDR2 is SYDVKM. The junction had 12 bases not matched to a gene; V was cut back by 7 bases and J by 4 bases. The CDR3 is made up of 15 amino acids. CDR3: CASIPRWREAYEQYF. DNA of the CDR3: TGTGCCAGCATTCCTCGCTGGCGGGAGGCGTACGAGCAGTACTTC.

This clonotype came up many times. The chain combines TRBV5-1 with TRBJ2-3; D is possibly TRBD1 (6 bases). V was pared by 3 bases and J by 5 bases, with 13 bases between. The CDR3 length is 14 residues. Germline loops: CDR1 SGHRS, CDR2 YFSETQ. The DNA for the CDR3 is TGCGCCAGCAGCTATACAGGGTACGAAGATACGCAGTATTTT. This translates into CASSYTGYEDTQYF. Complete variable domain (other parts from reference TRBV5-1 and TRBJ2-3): KAGVTQTPRYLIKTRGQQVTLSCSPISGHRSVSWYQQTPGQGLQFLFEYFSETQRNKGNFPGRFSGRQFSNSRSEMNVSTLELGDSALYLCASSYTGYEDTQYFGPGTRLTVL.

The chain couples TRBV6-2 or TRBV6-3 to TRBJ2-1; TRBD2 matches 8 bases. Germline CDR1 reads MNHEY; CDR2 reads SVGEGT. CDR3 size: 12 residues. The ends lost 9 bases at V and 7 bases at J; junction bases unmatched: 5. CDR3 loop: CASRGGRNEQFF. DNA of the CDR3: TGTGCCAGTCGGGGGGGCAGAAATGAGCAGTTCTTC.

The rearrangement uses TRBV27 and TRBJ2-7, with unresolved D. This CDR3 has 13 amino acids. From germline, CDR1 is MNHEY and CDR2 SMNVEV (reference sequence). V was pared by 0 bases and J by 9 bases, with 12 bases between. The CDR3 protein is CASSLSRARVQYF. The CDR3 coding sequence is TGTGCCAGCAGTTTATCGAGAGCCCGTGTGCAGTACTTC.

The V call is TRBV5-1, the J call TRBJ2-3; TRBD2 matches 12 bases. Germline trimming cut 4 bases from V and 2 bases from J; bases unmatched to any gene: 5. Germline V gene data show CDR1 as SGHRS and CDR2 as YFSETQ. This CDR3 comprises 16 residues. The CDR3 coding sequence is TGCGCCAGCAGCGAGACTAGCGGGGGATACACAGATACGCAGTATTTT. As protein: CASSETSGGYTDTQYF.

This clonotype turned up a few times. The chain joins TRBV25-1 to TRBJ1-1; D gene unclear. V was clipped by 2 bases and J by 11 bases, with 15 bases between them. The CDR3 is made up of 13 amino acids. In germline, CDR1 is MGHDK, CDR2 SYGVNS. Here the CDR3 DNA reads TGTGCCAGCAGTGAAAACGGCGAGCGTGAGGCTTTCTTT. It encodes CASSENGEREAFF.

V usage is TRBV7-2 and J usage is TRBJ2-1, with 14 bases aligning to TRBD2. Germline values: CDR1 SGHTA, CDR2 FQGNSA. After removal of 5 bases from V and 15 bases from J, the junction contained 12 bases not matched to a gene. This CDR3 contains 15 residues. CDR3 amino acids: CASSIRLAGGSFPFF. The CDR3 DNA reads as TGTGCCAGCAGCATAAGACTAGCGGGGGGGTCGTTTCCGTTCTTC.

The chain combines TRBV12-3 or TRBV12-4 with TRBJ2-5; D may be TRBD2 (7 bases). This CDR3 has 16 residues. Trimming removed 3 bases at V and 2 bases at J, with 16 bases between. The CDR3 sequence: CASSFLRGARQETQYF. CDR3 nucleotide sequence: TGTGCCAGCAGTTTTCTCCGGGGGGCCCGACAAGAGACCCAGTACTTC.

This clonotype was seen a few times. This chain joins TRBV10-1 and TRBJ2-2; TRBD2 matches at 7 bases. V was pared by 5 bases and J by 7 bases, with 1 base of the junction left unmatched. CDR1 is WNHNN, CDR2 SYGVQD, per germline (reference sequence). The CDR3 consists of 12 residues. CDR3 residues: CASSRTSGELFF. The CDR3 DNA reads TGCGCCAGCAGTAGGACTAGCGGGGAGCTGTTTTTT.

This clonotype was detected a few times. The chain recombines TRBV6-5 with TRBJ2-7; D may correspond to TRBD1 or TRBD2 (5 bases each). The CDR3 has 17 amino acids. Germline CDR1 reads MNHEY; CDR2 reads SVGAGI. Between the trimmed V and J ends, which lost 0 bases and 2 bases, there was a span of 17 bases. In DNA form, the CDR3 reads TGTGCCAGCAGTTACTCGGGGGACCTCGCCCTTCCCTACGAGCAGTACTTC. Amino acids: CASSYSGDLALPYEQYF.

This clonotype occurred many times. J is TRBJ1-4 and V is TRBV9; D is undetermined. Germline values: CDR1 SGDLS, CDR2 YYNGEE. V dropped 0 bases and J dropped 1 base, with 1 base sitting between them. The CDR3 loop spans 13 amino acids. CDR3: CASSVGTNEKLFF. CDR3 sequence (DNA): TGTGCCAGCAGCGTAGGAACTAATGAAAAACTGTTTTTT.

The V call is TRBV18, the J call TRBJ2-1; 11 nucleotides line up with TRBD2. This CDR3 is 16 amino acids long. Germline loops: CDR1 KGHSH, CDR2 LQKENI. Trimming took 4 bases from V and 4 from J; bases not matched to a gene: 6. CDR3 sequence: CASSRRTSGLYNEQFF. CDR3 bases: TGTGCCAGCTCACGAAGGACTAGCGGGTTATACAATGAGCAGTTCTTC.

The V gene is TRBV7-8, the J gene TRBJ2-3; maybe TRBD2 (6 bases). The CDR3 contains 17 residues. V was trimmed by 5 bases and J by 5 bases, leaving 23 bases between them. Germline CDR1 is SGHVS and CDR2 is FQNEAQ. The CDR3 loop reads CASSPSRWRVVGDTQYF. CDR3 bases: TGTGCCAGCAGCCCCTCACGGTGGAGGGTGGTTGGAGATACGCAGTATTTT.

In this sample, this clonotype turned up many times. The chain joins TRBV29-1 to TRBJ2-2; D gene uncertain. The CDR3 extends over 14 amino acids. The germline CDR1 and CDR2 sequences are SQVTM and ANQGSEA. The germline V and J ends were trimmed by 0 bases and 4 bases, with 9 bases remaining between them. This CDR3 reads CSVEEGRPTGELFF. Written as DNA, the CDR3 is TGCAGCGTTGAAGAGGGCCGACCCACCGGGGAGCTGTTTTTT.

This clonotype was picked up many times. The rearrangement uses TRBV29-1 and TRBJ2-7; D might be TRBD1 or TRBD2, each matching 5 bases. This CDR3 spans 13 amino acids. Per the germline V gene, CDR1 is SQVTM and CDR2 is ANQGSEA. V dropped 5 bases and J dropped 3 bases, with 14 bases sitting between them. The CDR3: CSVLGTRSYEQYF. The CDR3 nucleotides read TGCAGCGTTTTGGGGACCCGGAGCTACGAGCAGTACTTC.

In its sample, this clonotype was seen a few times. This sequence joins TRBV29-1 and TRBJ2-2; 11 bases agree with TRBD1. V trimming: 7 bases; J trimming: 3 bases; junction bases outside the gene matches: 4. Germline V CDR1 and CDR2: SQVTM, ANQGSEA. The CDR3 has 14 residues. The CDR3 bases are TGCAGCGCGGACAGGGGGCCTGACACCGGGGAGCTGTTTTTT. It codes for CSADRGPDTGELFF.

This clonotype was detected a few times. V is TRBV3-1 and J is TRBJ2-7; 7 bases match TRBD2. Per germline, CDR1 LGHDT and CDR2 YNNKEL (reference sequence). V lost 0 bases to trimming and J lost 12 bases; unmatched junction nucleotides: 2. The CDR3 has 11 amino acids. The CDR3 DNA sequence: TGTGCCAGCAGCCAAGAGGGAGGGGTGTACTTC. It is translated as CASSQEGGVYF.

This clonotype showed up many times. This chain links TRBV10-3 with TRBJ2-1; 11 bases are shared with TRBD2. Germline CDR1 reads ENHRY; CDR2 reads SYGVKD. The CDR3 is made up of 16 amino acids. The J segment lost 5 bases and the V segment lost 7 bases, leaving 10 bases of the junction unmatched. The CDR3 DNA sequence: TGTGCCATCACCTCGGGTAGCGGGAGGGCCGACAATGAGCAGTTCTTC. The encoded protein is CAITSGSGRADNEQFF.

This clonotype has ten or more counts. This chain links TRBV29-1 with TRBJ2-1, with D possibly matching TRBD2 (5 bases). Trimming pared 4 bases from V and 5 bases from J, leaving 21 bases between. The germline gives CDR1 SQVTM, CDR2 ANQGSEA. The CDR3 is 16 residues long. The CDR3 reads CSVASETRVLNNEQFF. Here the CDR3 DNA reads TGCAGCGTTGCAAGTGAGACGCGGGTACTGAACAATGAGCAGTTCTTC.